The rows below give T cell receptor beta chains drawn from one sample of a study of human T cells and chemical hapten exposure. A single record per CDR3 protein comes from TCRdb applying MiXCR to the RACE reads. This table has more than 300,000 distinct CDR3 sequences, 5.1% appearing once. The material sequenced was whole blood, taken in connection with sensitization to the hapten diphenylcyclopropenone (DPC). These receptors all stem from a woman between 45 and 60 years old with alopecia areata. Some clones in this sample may be carry-over from other donors' samples. The CDR3 runs from the conserved cysteine through the conserved F or W. Fields, in order: V gene, J gene, D gene, clone size, CDR3 protein, CDR3 DNA. A D gene is named only where the DNA matches it firmly. Only some rows state a clone size, as once, few, many or a class for expanded clones.

TRBV12-3/TRBV12-4,TRBJ1-1,TRBD1,many,CASSSGGVNTEAFF,TGTGCCAGCAGTTCAGGGGGCGTGAACACTGAAGCTTTCTTT
TRBV7-2,TRBJ1-3,NA,many,CASSYQGTSGNTIYF,TGTGCCAGCAGCTATCAGGGAACCTCTGGAAACACCATATATTTT
TRBV20-1,TRBJ2-7,NA,NA,CSASTSHEQYF,TGCAGTGCTAGCACGAGCCACGAGCAGTACTTC
TRBV12-3/TRBV12-4,TRBJ2-2,NA,many,CASRMGDLVSGELFF,TGTGCCAGCAGGATGGGGGACCTGGTATCCGGGGAGCTGTTTTTT
TRBV29-1,TRBJ1-2,NA,NA,CSAASGYGYTF,TGCAGCGCGGCATCAGGCTATGGCTACACCTTC
TRBV2,TRBJ2-2,TRBD2,NA,CASRGGPNTGELFF,TGTGCCAGCCGCGGGGGGCCGAACACCGGGGAGCTGTTTTTT
TRBV12-3/TRBV12-4,TRBJ1-6,NA,NA,CASSSSGGDNSPLHF,TGTGCCAGCAGTTCCTCTGGGGGGGATAATTCACCCCTCCACTTT
TRBV10-2,TRBJ2-1,TRBD1,NA,CASSTGDAYNEQFF,TGCGCCAGCAGTACAGGGGACGCCTACAATGAGCAGTTCTTC
TRBV7-9,TRBJ2-2,NA,few,CASSLPVNTGELFF,TGTGCCAGCAGCTTACCCGTCAACACCGGGGAGCTGTTTTTT
TRBV20-1,TRBJ1-5,NA,few,CSAPPLSSNQPQHF,TGCAGTGCACCGCCACTGAGTAGCAATCAGCCCCAGCATTTT
TRBV6-5,TRBJ2-7,NA,few,CASRPGLLYEQYF,TGTGCCAGCAGGCCGGGACTCCTGTACGAGCAGTACTTC
TRBV25-1,TRBJ2-1,NA,many,CASSESLGDTRYNEQFF,TGTGCCAGCAGTGAAAGTCTAGGGGACACTCGCTACAATGAGCAGTTCTTC
TRBV5-1,TRBJ1-1,NA,many,CASREGTRWGTEAFF,TGCGCCAGCAGGGAAGGGACCAGGTGGGGCACTGAAGCTTTCTTT
TRBV29-1,TRBJ2-1,NA,few,CSALFGSSYNEQFF,TGCAGCGCGCTATTCGGGAGCTCCTACAATGAGCAGTTCTTC
TRBV29-1,TRBJ2-1,NA,NA,CSVEGGGGGTGLGYNEQFF,TGCAGCGTTGAAGGAGGGGGAGGAGGAACAGGATTAGGGTACAATGAGCAGTTCTTC
TRBV2,TRBJ1-5,TRBD1,NA,CASSEEGRGLSQPQHF,TGTGCCAGCAGTGAAGAAGGCAGGGGGCTTAGTCAGCCCCAGCATTTT
TRBV6-2/TRBV6-3,TRBJ2-1,TRBD2,few,CASSNRLAGEENEQFF,TGTGCCAGCAGTAACCGACTAGCGGGGGAGGAGAATGAGCAGTTCTTC
TRBV5-6,TRBJ2-3,NA,many,CASSTPHGGKDTQYF,TGTGCCAGCAGCACCCCCCACGGAGGCAAGGATACGCAGTATTTT
TRBV2,TRBJ1-1,TRBD1,few,CASSPGQGAGNAEAFF,TGTGCCAGCAGCCCGGGACAGGGGGCCGGTAACGCTGAAGCTTTCTTT
TRBV12-5,TRBJ1-1,NA,many,CASGLPQGSDEAFF,TGTGCTAGTGGTTTGCCACAGGGTAGTGATGAAGCTTTCTTT
TRBV20-1,TRBJ1-4,NA,NA,CSAGGGATNEKLFF,TGCAGTGCTGGGGGAGGGGCGACTAATGAAAAACTGTTTTTT
TRBV6-2/TRBV6-3,TRBJ2-5,NA,many,CASTGETQYF,TGTGCCAGCACGGGAGAGACCCAGTACTTC
TRBV20-1,TRBJ2-6,TRBD1,many,CSARGDRPGANVLTF,TGCAGTGCTAGAGGGGACAGACCTGGGGCCAACGTCCTGACTTTC
TRBV27,TRBJ2-7,NA,many,CASSSQGIKVYEQYF,TGTGCCAGCAGTTCCCAGGGAATCAAGGTCTACGAGCAGTACTTC
TRBV2,TRBJ1-2,TRBD1,NA,CASSDRDSTYGYTF,TGTGCCAGCAGTGACAGGGACAGCACCTATGGCTACACCTTC
TRBV20-1,TRBJ2-7,TRBD2,few,CSARPGGLPSKEQYF,TGCAGTGCTAGACCGGGGGGACTACCCTCAAAAGAGCAGTACTTC
TRBV29-1,TRBJ2-3,NA,many,CSGGREKDTQYF,TGCAGCGGGGGGCGGGAGAAAGATACGCAGTATTTT
TRBV27,TRBJ1-5,NA,few,CASSSREGSNQPQHF,TGTGCCAGCAGCTCCAGGGAGGGGAGCAATCAGCCCCAGCATTTT
TRBV12-3/TRBV12-4,TRBJ1-4,NA,few,CASSPRGGEKLFF,TGTGCCAGCAGTCCCAGGGGAGGGGAAAAACTGTTTTTT
TRBV5-1,TRBJ2-4,TRBD1,few,CASSLRGTDEAKNIQYF,TGCGCCAGCAGCTTGAGGGGGACAGATGAAGCCAAAAACATTCAGTACTTC
TRBV5-1,TRBJ2-1,TRBD2,many,CASSPGTSGTYNEQFF,TGCGCCAGCAGCCCTGGTACTAGCGGGACGTACAATGAGCAGTTCTTC
TRBV6-2/TRBV6-3,TRBJ1-2,NA,few,CASSYPDGYTF,TGTGCCAGCAGTTATCCCGATGGCTACACCTTC
TRBV28,TRBJ1-6,TRBD1,few,CASSFGYRGNSPLHF,TGTGCCAGCAGTTTCGGGTACAGGGGTAATTCACCCCTCCACTTT
TRBV11-2,TRBJ2-1,NA,many,CASSLVFYEQFF,TGTGCCAGCAGCTTAGTCTTTTATGAGCAGTTCTTC
TRBV5-4,TRBJ1-1,NA,NA,CASSLASEEAFF,TGTGCCAGCAGCTTGGCCTCTGAGGAAGCTTTCTTT
TRBV7-9,TRBJ1-1,TRBD1,few,CASSVRDRGTEAFF,TGTGCCAGCAGCGTGCGGGACAGGGGCACTGAAGCTTTCTTT
TRBV20-1,TRBJ1-5,NA,many,CSHGRRTDQPQHF,TGCAGCCATGGCAGGCGAACCGATCAGCCCCAGCATTTT
TRBV20-1,TRBJ2-7,TRBD2,many,CSASKFSGGSGEQYF,TGCAGTGCTTCCAAGTTTTCGGGAGGATCAGGCGAGCAGTACTTC
TRBV10-3,TRBJ2-3,NA,few,CAISESKSIDTQYF,TGTGCCATCAGTGAGTCGAAGTCTATAGATACGCAGTATTTT
TRBV4-2,TRBJ1-1,NA,many,CASSQDQADEAFF,TGTGCCAGCAGCCAAGACCAGGCAGACGAAGCTTTCTTT
TRBV27,TRBJ1-2,NA,few,CASSLVSGHGYGYTF,TGTGCCAGCAGTCTCGTTTCAGGGCACGGCTATGGCTACACCTTC
TRBV9,TRBJ2-2,NA,many,CASCSDMDTGELFF,TGTGCCAGCTGTTCAGATATGGACACCGGGGAGCTGTTTTTT
TRBV2,TRBJ1-1,NA,many,CASSEEGGTEAFF,TGTGCCAGCAGTGAAGAAGGAGGCACTGAAGCTTTCTTT
TRBV20-1,TRBJ2-1,NA,NA,CSARDSRTSSSYNEQFF,TGCAGTGCTAGAGATTCAAGGACCTCCAGCTCCTACAATGAGCAGTTCTTC
TRBV13,TRBJ2-3,NA,few,CASSLAGGKDTQYF,TGTGCCAGCAGCTTAGCTGGGGGCAAAGATACGCAGTATTTT